This T cell receptor beta chain was documented in a study of blood T cell repertoires in COVID-19 (dated by TCRdb to 2020 to 2022). About the full investigation: The collaborator samples originated in the United States, Italy and Spain and spanned the acute and convalescent phases of COVID-19. The prospective study material was composed of cDNA or gDNA derived from T cells, B-cell-depleted T cells, or PBMCs. Subjects who had been exposed to COVID-19, were actively infected with it, or had recovered from it provided the deeply sampled blood TCRbeta repertoires that made up the dataset. The repertoires were released in a freely available public database meant as a resource for research on the immune response to SARS-CoV-2. Samples came from the ongoing ImmuneRACE study (first 160 participants) plus 1,254 subjects from 6 global collaborators. Nearly every sample came with metadata listing a de-identified subject ID, COVID-19 status, age in years and sex. Where available, HLA class I and class II types were obtained from metadata supplied by the sample provider rather than from assay-based typing. Results the study describes overall, beyond this receptor: Clinical and demographic metadata were provided uncurated, with the amount varying by source and participant.

The germline V gene sets CDR1 to MDHEN and CDR2 to SYDVKM. Counted from cysteine to phenylalanine, this CDR3 has 13 amino acids. The only DNA kept is the CDR3, 39 bases in frame from the first base. V loses 1 base at its end and J loses 4 bases; junction bases beyond the gene matches: 0. This clone was counted only a few times. The antigen it binds to is not known. Base qualities were left out, and no much larger clone turns up one base away. Collaborating institutions collected whole blood in K2EDTA tubes following their own protocols. Collaborator samples were shipped for TCRbeta analysis as frozen whole blood, isolated PBMCs, or DNA extracted from either sample type. TCRbeta CDR3 regions were amplified from genomic DNA using the immunoSEQ Assay, a bias-controlled multiplex PCR. As for the authors' bioinformatics: Nucleated cell counts per sample were estimated from amplification of reference gene primers within the assay. To quantify the absolute abundance of each unique TCRbeta CDR3 rearrangement, sequence reads were collapsed and filtered. For each sample, productive Simpson clonality was calculated as the square root of Simpson's diversity index over productive rearrangements. The immuneACCESS repertoire file appears here via TCRdb, limited to in-frame rearrangements. These files lack a portion of the clones; in checked studies, under half of the deficit traces to unresolved V genes, and the cause of the others is not known. Clone size and the V and J calls come from that table; the DNA yielded D and trimming. Here the sample has about 300,000 clones; around 90% occur a single time. The top ten hold 1% to 1.5% of the sample.

The TCR comes from a man in his 70s with acute or convalescent COVID-19. The chain links TRBV28 with TRBJ1-1, and TRBD1 matches 7 of the central bases. Material for sequencing was peripheral blood. The nucleotides are TGTGCCAGCAGTTTATCAGGGGGCACTGAAGCTTTCTTT. Translated, it gives CASSLSGGTEAFF.